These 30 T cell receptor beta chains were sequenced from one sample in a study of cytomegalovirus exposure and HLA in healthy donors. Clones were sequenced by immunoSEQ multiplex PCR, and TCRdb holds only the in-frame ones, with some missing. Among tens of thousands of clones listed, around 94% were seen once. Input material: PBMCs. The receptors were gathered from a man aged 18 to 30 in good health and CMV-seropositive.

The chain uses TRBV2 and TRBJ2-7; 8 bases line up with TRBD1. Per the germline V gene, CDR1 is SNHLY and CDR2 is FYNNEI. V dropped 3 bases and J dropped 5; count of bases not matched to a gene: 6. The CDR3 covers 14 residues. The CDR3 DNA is TGTGCCAGCAGTGAGAGTCCGGGACAGGACGAGCAGTACTTC. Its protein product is CASSESPGQDEQYF.

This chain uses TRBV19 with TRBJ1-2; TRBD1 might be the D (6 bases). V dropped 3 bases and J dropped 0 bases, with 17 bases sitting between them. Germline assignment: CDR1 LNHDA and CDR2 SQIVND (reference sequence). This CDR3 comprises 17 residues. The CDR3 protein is CASSMEHRDTSNYGYTF. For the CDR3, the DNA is TGTGCCAGTAGTATGGAACACCGGGACACGTCTAACTATGGCTACACCTTC.

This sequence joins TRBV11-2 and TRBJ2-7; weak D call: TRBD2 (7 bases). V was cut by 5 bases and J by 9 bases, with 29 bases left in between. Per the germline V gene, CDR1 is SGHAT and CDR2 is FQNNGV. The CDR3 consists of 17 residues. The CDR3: CASSRLPHESPGEGQYF. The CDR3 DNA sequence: TGTGCCAGCAGCCGTCTCCCCCACGAAAGCCCAGGGGAGGGGCAGTACTTC.

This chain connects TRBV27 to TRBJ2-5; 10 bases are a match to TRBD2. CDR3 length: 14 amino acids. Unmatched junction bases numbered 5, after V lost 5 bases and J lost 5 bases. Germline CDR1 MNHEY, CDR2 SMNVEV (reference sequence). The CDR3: CASSALAGVETQYF. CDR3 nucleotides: TGTGCCAGCAGTGCGCTAGCGGGAGTTGAGACCCAGTACTTC.

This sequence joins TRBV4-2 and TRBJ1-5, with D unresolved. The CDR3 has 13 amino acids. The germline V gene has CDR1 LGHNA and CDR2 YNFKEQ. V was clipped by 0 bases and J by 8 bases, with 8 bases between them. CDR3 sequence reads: CASSQDLEEPQHF. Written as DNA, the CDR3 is TGTGCCAGCAGCCAAGATCTCGAGGAGCCCCAGCATTTT.

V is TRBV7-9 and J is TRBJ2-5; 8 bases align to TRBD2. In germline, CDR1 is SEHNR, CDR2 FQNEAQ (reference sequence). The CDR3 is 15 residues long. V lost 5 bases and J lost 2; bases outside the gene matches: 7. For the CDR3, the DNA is TGTGCCAGCAGCCCTAAAGCTAGCGGGCAAGAGACCCAGTACTTC. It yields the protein CASSPKASGQETQYF. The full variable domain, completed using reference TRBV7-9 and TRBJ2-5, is DTGVSQNPRHKITKRGQNVTFRCDPISEHNRLYWYRQTLGQGPEFLTYFQNEAQLEKSRLLSDRFSAERPKGSFSTLEIQRTEQGDSAMYLCASSPKASGQETQYFGPGTRLLVL.

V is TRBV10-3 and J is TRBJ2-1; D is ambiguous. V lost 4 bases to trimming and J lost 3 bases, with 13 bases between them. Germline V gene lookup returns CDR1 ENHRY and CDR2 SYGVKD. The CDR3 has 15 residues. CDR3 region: CAISGADRYYNEQFF. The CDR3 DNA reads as TGTGCCATCAGTGGGGCCGACCGTTACTACAATGAGCAGTTCTTC.

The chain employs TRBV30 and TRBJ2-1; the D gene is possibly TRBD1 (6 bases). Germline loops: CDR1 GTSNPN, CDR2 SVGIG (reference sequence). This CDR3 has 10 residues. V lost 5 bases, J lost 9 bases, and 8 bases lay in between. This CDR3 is CAWGGGEQFF. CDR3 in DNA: TGTGCCTGGGGGGGCGGTGAGCAGTTCTTC.

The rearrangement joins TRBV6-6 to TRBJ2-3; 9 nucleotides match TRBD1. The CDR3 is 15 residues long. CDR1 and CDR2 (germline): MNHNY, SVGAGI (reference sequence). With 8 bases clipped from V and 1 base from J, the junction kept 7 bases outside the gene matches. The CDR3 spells CASLKRTGGTDTQYF. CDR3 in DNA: TGTGCCAGCCTTAAGAGGACAGGGGGCACAGATACGCAGTATTTT.

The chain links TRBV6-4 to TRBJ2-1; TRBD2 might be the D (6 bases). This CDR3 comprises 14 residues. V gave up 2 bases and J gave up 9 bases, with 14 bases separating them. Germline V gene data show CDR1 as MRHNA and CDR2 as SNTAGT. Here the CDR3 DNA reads TGTGCCAGCAGTGACGGGTTAGGAGGGAGTGAGCAGTTCTTC. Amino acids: CASSDGLGGSEQFF.

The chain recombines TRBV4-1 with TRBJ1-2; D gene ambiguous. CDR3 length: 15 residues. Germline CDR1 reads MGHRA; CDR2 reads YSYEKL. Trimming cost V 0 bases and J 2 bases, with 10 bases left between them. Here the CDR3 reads CASSQDPTGNYGYTF. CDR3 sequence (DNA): TGCGCCAGCAGCCAAGACCCCACCGGGAACTATGGCTACACCTTC.

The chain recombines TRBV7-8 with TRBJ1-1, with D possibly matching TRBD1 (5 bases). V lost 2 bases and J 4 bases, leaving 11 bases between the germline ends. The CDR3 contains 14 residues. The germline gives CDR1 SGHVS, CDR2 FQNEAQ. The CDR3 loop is CASSLYQGPTEAFF. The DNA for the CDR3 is TGTGCCAGCAGCTTATATCAGGGCCCCACTGAAGCTTTCTTT.

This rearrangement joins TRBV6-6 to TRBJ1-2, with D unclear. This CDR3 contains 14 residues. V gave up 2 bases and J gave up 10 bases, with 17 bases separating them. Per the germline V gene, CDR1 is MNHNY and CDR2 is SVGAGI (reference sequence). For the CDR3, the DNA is TGTGCCAGCAGTTACAGCCGCGGAGGGTCTGACTACACCTTC. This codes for CASSYSRGGSDYTF.

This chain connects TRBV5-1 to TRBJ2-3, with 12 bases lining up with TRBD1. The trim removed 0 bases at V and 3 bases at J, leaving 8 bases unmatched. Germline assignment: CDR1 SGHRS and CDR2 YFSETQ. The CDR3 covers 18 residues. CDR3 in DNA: TGCGCCAGCAGCTTGGAACCACCGGGACAGGGGGCAACAGATACGCAGTATTTT. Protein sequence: CASSLEPPGQGATDTQYF.

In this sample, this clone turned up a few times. The CDR3 protein is CANRASGTFEQYF. Here the CDR3 DNA reads TGTGCCAACCGGGCTAGCGGGACCTTCGAGCAGTACTTC. The V gene is TRBV2, the J gene TRBJ2-7; 9 bases line up with TRBD2. CDR1 and CDR2 (germline): SNHLY, FYNNEI. CDR3 size: 13 residues. J lost 6 bases, V lost 10 bases, and 10 bases had no gene match.

The CDR3 nucleotides read TGTGCCATCAGTGAGGGGACAGGGCCCTACGAGCAGTACTTC. Translation gives CAISEGTGPYEQYF. The rearrangement joins TRBV10-3 to TRBJ2-7; 9 nucleotides agree with TRBD1. Germline-derived CDR1 and CDR2 are ENHRY and SYGVKD. The CDR3 extends over 14 amino acids. The V segment lost 2 bases and the J segment 2 bases; nucleotides outside the gene matches: 1.

DNA of the CDR3: TGTGCCAGCAGCTCCGGGACAGGACGCTACGAGCAGTACTTC. This codes for CASSSGTGRYEQYF. This chain connects TRBV6-5 to TRBJ2-7, with 8 bases lining up with TRBD1. Germline CDR1 MNHEY, CDR2 SVGAGI. The CDR3 is made up of 14 amino acids. V was pared by 6 bases and J by 3 bases, with 7 bases of the junction left unmatched.

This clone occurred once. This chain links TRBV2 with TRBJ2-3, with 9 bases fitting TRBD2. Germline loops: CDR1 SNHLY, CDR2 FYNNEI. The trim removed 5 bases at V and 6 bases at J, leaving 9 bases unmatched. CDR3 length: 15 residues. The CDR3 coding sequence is TGTGCCAGCAGTTTTACGGGACTAGCATGGGATACGCAGTATTTT. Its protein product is CASSFTGLAWDTQYF.

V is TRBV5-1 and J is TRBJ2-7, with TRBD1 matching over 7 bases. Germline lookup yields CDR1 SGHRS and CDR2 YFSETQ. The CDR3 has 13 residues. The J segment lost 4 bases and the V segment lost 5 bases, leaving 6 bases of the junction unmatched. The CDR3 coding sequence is TGCGCCAGCAGGGGGACAGCCAAGTACGAGCAGTACTTC. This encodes CASRGTAKYEQYF.

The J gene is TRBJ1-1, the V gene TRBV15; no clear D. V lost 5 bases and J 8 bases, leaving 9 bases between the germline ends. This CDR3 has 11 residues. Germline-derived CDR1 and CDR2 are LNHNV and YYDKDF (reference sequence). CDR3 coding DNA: TGTGCCACCAGCGAGGGTAGAGAAGCTTTCTTT. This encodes CATSEGREAFF.

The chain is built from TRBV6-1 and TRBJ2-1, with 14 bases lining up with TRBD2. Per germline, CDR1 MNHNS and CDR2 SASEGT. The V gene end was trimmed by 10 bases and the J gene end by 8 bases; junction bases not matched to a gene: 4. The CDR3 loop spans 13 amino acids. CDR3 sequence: CATGTSGSYEQFF. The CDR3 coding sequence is TGTGCCACGGGGACTAGCGGGAGCTATGAGCAGTTCTTC.

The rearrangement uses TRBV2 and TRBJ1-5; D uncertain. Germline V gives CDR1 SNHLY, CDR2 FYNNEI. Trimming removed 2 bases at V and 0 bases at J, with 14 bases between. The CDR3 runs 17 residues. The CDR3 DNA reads TGTGCCAGCAGTGAAAACCCCCCGGGGTATAGCAATCAGCCCCAGCATTTT. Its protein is CASSENPPGYSNQPQHF.

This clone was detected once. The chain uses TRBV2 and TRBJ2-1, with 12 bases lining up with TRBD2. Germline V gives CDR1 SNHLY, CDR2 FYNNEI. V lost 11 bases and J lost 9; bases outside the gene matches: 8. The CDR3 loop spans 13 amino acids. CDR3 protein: CAGSLAGGTEQFF. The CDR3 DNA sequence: TGTGCCGGATCCCTAGCGGGAGGGACTGAGCAGTTCTTC.

CDR3 sequence (DNA): TGTGCCAGCAGCTTGGCTAGCCCGGAACTGGCAGATACGCAGTATTTT. Protein: CASSLASPELADTQYF. The V gene is TRBV13, the J gene TRBJ2-3; a weak D match, TRBD2 (5 bases). CDR1 and CDR2 from the germline V gene are PRHDT and FYEKMQ (reference sequence). Trimming stripped 3 bases from V and 4 bases from J, with 17 bases between. This CDR3 has 16 residues.

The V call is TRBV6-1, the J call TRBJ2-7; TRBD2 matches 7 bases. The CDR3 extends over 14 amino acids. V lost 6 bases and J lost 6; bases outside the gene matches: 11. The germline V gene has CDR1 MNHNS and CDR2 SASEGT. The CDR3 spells CASSDRREWGEQYF. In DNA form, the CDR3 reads TGTGCCAGCAGCGACCGGCGGGAGTGGGGCGAGCAGTACTTC.

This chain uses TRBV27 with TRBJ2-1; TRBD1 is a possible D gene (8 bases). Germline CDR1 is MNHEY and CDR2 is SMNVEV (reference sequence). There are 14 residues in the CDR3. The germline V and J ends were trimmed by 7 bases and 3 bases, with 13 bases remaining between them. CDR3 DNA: TGTGCCAGCAAACAGGGGGGGATCTACAATGAGCAGTTCTTC. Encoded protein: CASKQGGIYNEQFF.

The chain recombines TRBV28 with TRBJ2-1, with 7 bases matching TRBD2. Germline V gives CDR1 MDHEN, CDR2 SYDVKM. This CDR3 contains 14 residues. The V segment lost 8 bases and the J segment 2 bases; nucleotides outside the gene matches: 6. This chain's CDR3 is CASGEGGPYNEQFF. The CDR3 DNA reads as TGTGCCAGCGGTGAGGGAGGGCCCTACAATGAGCAGTTCTTC.

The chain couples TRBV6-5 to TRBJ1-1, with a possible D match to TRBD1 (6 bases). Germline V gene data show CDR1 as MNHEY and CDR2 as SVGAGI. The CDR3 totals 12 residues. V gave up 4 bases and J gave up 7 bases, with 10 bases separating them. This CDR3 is CASSSDSLEAFF. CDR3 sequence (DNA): TGTGCCAGCAGTTCGGACAGTCTTGAAGCTTTCTTT.

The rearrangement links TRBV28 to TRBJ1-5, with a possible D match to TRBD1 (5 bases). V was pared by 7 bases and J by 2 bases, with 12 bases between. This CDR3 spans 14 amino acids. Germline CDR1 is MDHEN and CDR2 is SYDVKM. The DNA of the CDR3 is TGTGCCAGCATTCACAGGATGGGCAATCAGCCCCAGCATTTT. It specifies CASIHRMGNQPQHF.

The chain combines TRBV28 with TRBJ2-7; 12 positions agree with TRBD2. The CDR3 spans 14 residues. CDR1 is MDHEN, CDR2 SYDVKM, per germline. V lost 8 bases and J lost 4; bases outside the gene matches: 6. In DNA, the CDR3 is TGTGCCAGCTGTTGCGGGACTAGCGGGTACGAGCAGTACTTC. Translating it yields CASCCGTSGYEQYF.